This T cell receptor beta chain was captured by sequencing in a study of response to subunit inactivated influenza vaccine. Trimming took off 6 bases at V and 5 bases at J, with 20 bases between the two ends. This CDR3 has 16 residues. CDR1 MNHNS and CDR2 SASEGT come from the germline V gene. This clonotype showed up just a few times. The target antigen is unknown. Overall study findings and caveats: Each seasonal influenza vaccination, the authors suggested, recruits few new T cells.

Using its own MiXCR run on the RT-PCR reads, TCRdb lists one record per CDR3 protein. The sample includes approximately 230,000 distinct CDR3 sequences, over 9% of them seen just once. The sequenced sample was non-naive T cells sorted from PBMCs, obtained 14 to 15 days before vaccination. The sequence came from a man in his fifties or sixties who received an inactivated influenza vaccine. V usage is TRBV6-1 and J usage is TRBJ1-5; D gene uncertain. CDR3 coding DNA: TGTGCCAGCAGACCTACACAAATCGTGTGGGATCAGCCCCAGCATTTT. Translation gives CASRPTQIVWDQPQHF.